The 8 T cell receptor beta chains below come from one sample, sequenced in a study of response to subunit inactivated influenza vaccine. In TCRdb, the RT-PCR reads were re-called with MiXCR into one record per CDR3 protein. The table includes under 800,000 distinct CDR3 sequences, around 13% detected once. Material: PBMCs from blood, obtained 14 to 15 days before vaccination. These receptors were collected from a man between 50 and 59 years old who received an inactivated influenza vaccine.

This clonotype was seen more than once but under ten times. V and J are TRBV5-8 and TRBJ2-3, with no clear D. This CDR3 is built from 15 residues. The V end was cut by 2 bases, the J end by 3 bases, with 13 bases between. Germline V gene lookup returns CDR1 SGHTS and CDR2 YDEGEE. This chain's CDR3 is CASSLGSLRTDTQYF. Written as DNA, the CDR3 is TGTGCCAGCAGCTTAGGATCGCTAAGGACAGATACGCAGTATTTT.

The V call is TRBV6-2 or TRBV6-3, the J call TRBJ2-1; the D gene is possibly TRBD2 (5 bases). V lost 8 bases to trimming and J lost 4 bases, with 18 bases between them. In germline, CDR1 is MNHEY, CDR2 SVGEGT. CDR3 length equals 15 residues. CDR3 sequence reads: CASRAAMRTYNEQFF. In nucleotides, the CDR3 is TGTGCCAGCCGGGCCGCGATGCGGACTTACAATGAGCAGTTCTTC.

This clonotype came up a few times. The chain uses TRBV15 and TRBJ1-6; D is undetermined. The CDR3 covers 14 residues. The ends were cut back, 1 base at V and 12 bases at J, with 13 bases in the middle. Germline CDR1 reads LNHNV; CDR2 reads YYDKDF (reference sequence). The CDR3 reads CATSRGLSSGPLHF. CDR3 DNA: TGTGCCACCAGCAGAGGGTTGAGTTCAGGACCCCTCCACTTT.

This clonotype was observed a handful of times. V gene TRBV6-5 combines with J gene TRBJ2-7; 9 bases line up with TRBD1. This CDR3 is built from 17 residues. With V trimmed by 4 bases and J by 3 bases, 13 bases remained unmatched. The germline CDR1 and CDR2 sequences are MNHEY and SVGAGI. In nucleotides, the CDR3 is TGTGCCAGCAGTTCAGATACCGGGACAGGGAATATCTACGAGCAGTACTTC. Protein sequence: CASSSDTGTGNIYEQYF.

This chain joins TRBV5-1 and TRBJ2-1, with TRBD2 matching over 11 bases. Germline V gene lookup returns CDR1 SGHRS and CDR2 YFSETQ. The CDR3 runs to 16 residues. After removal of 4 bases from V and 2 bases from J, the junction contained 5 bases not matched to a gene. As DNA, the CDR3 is TGCGCCAGCAGCCAAATAGCGGGGGGGCCCTACAATGAGCAGTTCTTC. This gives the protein CASSQIAGGPYNEQFF.

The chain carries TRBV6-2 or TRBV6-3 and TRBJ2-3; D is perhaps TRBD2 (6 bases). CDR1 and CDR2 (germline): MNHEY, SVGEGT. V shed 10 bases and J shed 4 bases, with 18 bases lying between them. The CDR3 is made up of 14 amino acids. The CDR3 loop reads CAIHEAGRSDTQYF. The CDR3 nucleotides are TGTGCCATCCACGAGGCAGGGAGGTCAGATACGCAGTATTTT.

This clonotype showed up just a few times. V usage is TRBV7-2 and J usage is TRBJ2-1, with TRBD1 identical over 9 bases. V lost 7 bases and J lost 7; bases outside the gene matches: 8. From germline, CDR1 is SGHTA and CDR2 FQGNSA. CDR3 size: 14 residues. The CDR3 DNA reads TGTGCCAGCAACAACAGGGGGCTTACGAATGAGCAGTTCTTC. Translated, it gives CASNNRGLTNEQFF.

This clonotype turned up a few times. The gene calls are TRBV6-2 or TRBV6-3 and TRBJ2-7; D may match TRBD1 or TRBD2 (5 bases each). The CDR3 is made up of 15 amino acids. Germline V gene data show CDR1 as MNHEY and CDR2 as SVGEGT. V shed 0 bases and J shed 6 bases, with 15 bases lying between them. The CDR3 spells CASSYSSGTGREQYF. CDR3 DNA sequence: TGTGCCAGCAGTTACTCTTCAGGGACGGGCCGCGAGCAGTACTTC.